This is a list of T cell receptor beta chains from one sample in a study of Graves' ophthalmopathy and Graves' hyperthyroidism. TCRdb analysed the multiplex PCR reads with MiXCR anew, one entry per CDR3 protein. The sample includes about 1.2 million distinct CDR3 sequences, approximately 35% of them seen just once. Material for sequencing was peripheral blood or thyroid tissue (not recorded which). These receptors all stem from an adult man with Graves' hyperthyroidism. Each CDR3 is given with its conserved first and last residue. Fields, in order: V gene, clone size, D gene, J gene, CDR3 DNA, CDR3 protein. D genes are given only for firm matches. Some rows have no size entry. The others give once, few or many, or a class for an expanded clone.

TRBV6-2/TRBV6-3	-	TRBD1	TRBJ2-2	TGTGCCAGCAGGAGGGGGACAGTCCCCACCGGGGAGCTGTTTTTT	CASRRGTVPTGELFF
TRBV10-3	many	TRBD1	TRBJ2-2	TGTGCCACCGGACAGGCCTTAAACACCGGGGAGCTGTTTTTT	CATGQALNTGELFF
TRBV4-3	few	TRBD1	TRBJ1-1	TGCGCCAGCAGCCAACAGGGGGGGGGTGCTTTCTTT	CASSQQGGGAFF
TRBV19	few	TRBD1	TRBJ2-7	TGTGCCAGTAGGTCCGGGACAGGGTCGCACGAGCAGTACTTC	CASRSGTGSHEQYF
TRBV6-5	-	-	TRBJ1-4	TGTGCCACCGCGGCCAGGACAGCTAATGAAAAACTGTTTTTT	CATAARTANEKLFF
TRBV19	-	-	TRBJ2-7	TGTGCCAGTAGTATAGGAAGGGGGGCGCCGCTTAACTACGAGCAGTACTTC	CASSIGRGAPLNYEQYF
TRBV9	many	TRBD1	TRBJ1-2	TGTGCCAGCAGGGGGGGGGACAGGGTTTATGGCTACACCTTC	CASRGGDRVYGYTF
TRBV19	many	TRBD2	TRBJ2-7	TGTGCCAGTATGCTCGATAGCGGGGGACTGTACGAGCAGTACTTC	CASMLDSGGLYEQYF
TRBV7-9	-	-	TRBJ1-2	TGTGCCAGCAGCAAGATCCAGGGCCTAAAACGCCCCTATGGCTACACCTTC	CASSKIQGLKRPYGYTF
TRBV7-3	-	-	TRBJ1-1	TGTGCCAGCAGCCCGGCTTTGGGACGGGAAGCTTTCTTT	CASSPALGREAFF
TRBV10-3	-	TRBD1	TRBJ1-2	TGTGCCATCAGTATGCCCGGGACAGGGACTGGCTACACCTTC	CAISMPGTGTGYTF